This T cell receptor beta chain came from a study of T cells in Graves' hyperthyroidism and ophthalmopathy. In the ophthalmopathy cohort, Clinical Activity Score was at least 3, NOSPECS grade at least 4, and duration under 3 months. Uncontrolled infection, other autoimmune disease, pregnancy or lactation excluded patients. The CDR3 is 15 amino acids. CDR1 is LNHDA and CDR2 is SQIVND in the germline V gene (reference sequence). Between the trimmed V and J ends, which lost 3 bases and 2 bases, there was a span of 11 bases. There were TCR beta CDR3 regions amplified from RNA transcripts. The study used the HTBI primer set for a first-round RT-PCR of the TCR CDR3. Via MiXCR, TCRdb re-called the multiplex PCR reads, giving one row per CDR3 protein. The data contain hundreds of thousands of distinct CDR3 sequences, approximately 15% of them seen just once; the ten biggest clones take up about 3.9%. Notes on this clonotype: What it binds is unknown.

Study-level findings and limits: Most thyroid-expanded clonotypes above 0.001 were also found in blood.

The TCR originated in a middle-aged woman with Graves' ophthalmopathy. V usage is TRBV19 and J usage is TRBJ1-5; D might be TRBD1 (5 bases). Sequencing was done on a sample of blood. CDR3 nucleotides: TGTGCCAGTAGTATGGGGTCGGGGGGCAATCAGCCCCAGCATTTT. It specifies CASSMGSGGNQPQHF.